These 27 T cell receptor beta chains share one sample of origin, sequenced in a study of control samples from healthy donors and cancer patients. The data were produced by immunoSEQ multiplex PCR, yet TCRdb's version contains in-frame clones alone and is incomplete. Found here are around 76,000 clones, roughly 94% of them singletons; the top ten hold 6.2%. The sequencing input was blood. These receptors originate from a woman aged 40 to 50 in good health.

The chain couples TRBV7-6 to TRBJ2-7, with 10 bases matching TRBD2. The CDR3 consists of 15 residues. With 5 bases clipped from V and 2 bases from J, the junction kept 6 bases outside the gene matches. CDR1 and CDR2 (germline): SGHVS, FNYEAQ. The CDR3 nucleotides are TGTGCCAGCAGCCAGTGGACTAGCGGAACCTACGAGCAGTACTTC. As protein: CASSQWTSGTYEQYF. The whole variable domain, remainder taken from reference TRBV7-6 and TRBJ2-7, is GAGVSQSPRYKVTKRGQDVALRCDPISGHVSLYWYRQALGQGPEFLTYFNYEAQQDKSGLPNDRFSAERPEGSISTLTIQRTEQRDSAMYRCASSQWTSGTYEQYFGPGTRLTVT.

This clone was seen only once. The rearrangement links TRBV30 to TRBJ2-7; possibly TRBD1 for D (7 bases). Trimming left V 3 bases short and J 3 bases short, with 15 bases between. The CDR3 contains 14 residues. The germline V gene has CDR1 GTSNPN and CDR2 SVGIG (reference sequence). The CDR3 coding sequence is TGTGCCTGGAGCCCAGGGGGGAGTCACTACGAGCAGTACTTC. This encodes CAWSPGGSHYEQYF.

The V call is TRBV7-9, the J call TRBJ2-1, with 9 nucleotides matching TRBD2. V lost 2 bases and J lost 7; bases outside the gene matches: 6. CDR3 size: 15 residues. CDR1 and CDR2 from the germline V gene are SEHNR and FQNEAQ (reference sequence). The CDR3 region has the DNA TGTGCCAGCAGCTTACGCGGGAGGGCCTCGAATGAGCAGTTCTTC. This translates into CASSLRGRASNEQFF.

The gene calls are TRBV12-3 or TRBV12-4 and TRBJ1-2, with a tentative D call TRBD1 (5 bases). This CDR3 is 13 amino acids long. V was trimmed by 8 bases and J by 3 bases, leaving 13 bases between them. CDR3 nucleotides: TGTGCCAGCGGGCGAGGGACCGACTATGGCTACACCTTC. Protein sequence: CASGRGTDYGYTF.

The chain is built from TRBV21-1 and TRBJ1-5. TRBV21-1 is noted as a pseudogene. CDR3 length: 22 residues. The CDR3 DNA sequence: TGTGCCACCAATCTCGAGTATAGCCTGTATCTCGAGTATAGCAGCAGCAATCAGCCCCAGCATTTT. Its protein product is CATNLEYSLYLEYSSSNQPQHF.

The CDR3 DNA follows: TGCGCCAGCAATACCCGGGACAGCAATCAGCCCCAGCATTTT. Amino acids: CASNTRDSNQPQHF. The gene calls are TRBV5-1 and TRBJ1-5; TRBD1 might be the D (5 bases). Germline V gives CDR1 SGHRS, CDR2 YFSETQ. This CDR3 spans 14 amino acids. Trimming took off 6 bases at V and 1 base at J, with 11 bases between the two ends. Filled out from reference TRBV5-1 and TRBJ1-5, the complete variable domain reads KAGVTQTPRYLIKTRGQQVTLSCSPISGHRSVSWYQQTPGQGLQFLFEYFSETQRNKGNFPGRFSGRQFSNSRSEMNVSTLELGDSALYLCASNTRDSNQPQHFGDGTRLSIL.

The V gene is TRBV7-2, the J gene TRBJ1-3; the match to TRBD1 covers 7 bases. V shed 1 base, J shed 3 bases, and the junction held 9 bases outside the gene matches. CDR1 and CDR2 from the germline V gene are SGHTA and FQGNSA. CDR3 length: 17 amino acids. CDR3 region: CASSLGAAGTVGNTIYF. The CDR3 region has the DNA TGTGCCAGCAGCTTAGGGGCGGCTGGGACAGTTGGAAACACCATATATTTT.

The chain uses TRBV3-1 (or the pseudogene TRBV3-2) and TRBJ1-6; D remains unclear. The CDR3 length is 16 residues. V gave up 1 base and J gave up 0 bases, with 7 bases separating them. CDR1 and CDR2 (germline): LGHDT, YNNKEL (reference sequence). CDR3 loop: CASSQGGGSYNSPLHF. CDR3 DNA sequence: TGTGCCAGCAGCCAAGGGGGTGGCTCCTATAATTCACCCCTCCACTTT.

The chain has TRBV24-1 and TRBJ1-4; D ambiguous. Germline assignment: CDR1 KGHDR and CDR2 SFDVKD. The V and J ends lost 3 bases and 6 bases respectively, with 19 bases between them. The CDR3 consists of 17 residues. The CDR3 loop is CATSDTSAGRDYEKLFF. As DNA, the CDR3 is TGTGCCACCAGTGATACTTCGGCGGGGAGGGATTATGAAAAACTGTTTTTT.

The rearrangement joins TRBV4-1 to TRBJ2-1, with TRBD2 matching over 11 bases. Germline lookup yields CDR1 MGHRA and CDR2 YSYEKL. This CDR3 contains 15 residues. V lost 4 bases and J lost 4; bases outside the gene matches: 3. Written as DNA, the CDR3 is TGCGCCAGCAGCCCCGGGACTAGCGGATACAATGAGCAGTTCTTC. It translates to CASSPGTSGYNEQFF.

The V gene is TRBV9, the J gene TRBJ2-2; 7 positions agree with TRBD2. V dropped 0 bases and J dropped 0; count of bases not matched to a gene: 8. Germline V CDR1 and CDR2: SGDLS, YYNGEE. This CDR3 region has 18 residues. The CDR3 loop is CASSVAGGGATNTGELFF. CDR3 sequence (DNA): TGTGCCAGCAGCGTAGCCGGCGGGGGAGCAACGAACACCGGGGAGCTGTTTTTT. The variable domain in full, with the rest retrieved from reference TRBV9 and TRBJ2-2, is DSGVTQTPKHLITATGQRVTLRCSPRSGDLSVYWYQQSLDQGLQFLIQYYNGEERAKGNILERFSAQQFPDLHSELNLSSLELGDSALYFCASSVAGGGATNTGELFFGEGSRLTVL.

CDR3 bases: TGTGCCATCAGTGAGTCGGGGCGCGCAACTAATGAAAAACTGTTTTTT. Translated, it gives CAISESGRATNEKLFF. The chain employs TRBV10-3 and TRBJ1-4; a weak D match, TRBD1 (5 bases). Germline V gene data show CDR1 as ENHRY and CDR2 as SYGVKD. Trimming took 0 bases from V and 0 from J, leaving 8 bases between them. The CDR3 is made up of 16 amino acids.

This clone was observed a single time. The CDR3 DNA reads as TGTGCCATCAGTGAGTCGACCCCGGGACATCTCGTCGGGGAGCTGTTTTTT. Its translation: CAISESTPGHLVGELFF. The V gene is TRBV10-3, the J gene TRBJ2-2; the D gene is possibly TRBD1 (6 bases). Germline V lookup: CDR1 ENHRY, CDR2 SYGVKD. V was trimmed by 0 bases and J by 7 bases, leaving 18 bases between them. The CDR3 covers 17 residues.

This clone was counted once. The V gene is TRBV4-3, the J gene TRBJ1-1; 10 positions match TRBD1. Germline assignment: CDR1 LGHNA and CDR2 YSLEER. The CDR3 is 16 amino acids. V shed 1 base, J shed 1 base, and the junction held 3 bases outside the gene matches. The CDR3 nucleotides are TGCGCCAGCAGCCAAGCCCGGACAGGGGGGAACACTGAAGCTTTCTTT. As protein: CASSQARTGGNTEAFF.

V is TRBV11-2 and J is TRBJ1-3; TRBD1 might be the D (6 bases). The CDR3 is 16 amino acids. The germline gives CDR1 SGHAT, CDR2 FQNNGV. Trimming removed 5 bases from V and 2 bases from J, with 16 bases in between. As DNA, the CDR3 is TGTGCCAGCAGCACTCAACAGGGCATGGCTGGAAACACCATATATTTT. It codes for CASSTQQGMAGNTIYF.

The chain carries TRBV9 and TRBJ2-7, with TRBD2 as a possible D gene (5 bases). This CDR3 has 14 residues. Trimming cost V 4 bases and J 5 bases, with 16 bases left between them. Germline V gives CDR1 SGDLS, CDR2 YYNGEE. DNA of the CDR3: TGTGCCAGCAGCCTTAGAGCGGTTTGGGACGAGCAGTACTTC. This sequence encodes CASSLRAVWDEQYF. The full variable domain, completed using reference TRBV9 and TRBJ2-7, is DSGVTQTPKHLITATGQRVTLRCSPRSGDLSVYWYQQSLDQGLQFLIQYYNGEERAKGNILERFSAQQFPDLHSELNLSSLELGDSALYFCASSLRAVWDEQYFGPGTRLTVT.

The chain recombines TRBV5-1 with TRBJ2-1, with D possibly being TRBD1 (8 bases). The CDR3 runs to 17 residues. Germline CDR1 SGHRS, CDR2 YFSETQ. V shed 7 bases and J shed 6 bases, with 26 bases lying between them. The CDR3, as DNA: TGCGCCAGCGCGACAGGGGAGGGGGGAATCAATTTCAATGAGCAGTTCTTC. Protein sequence: CASATGEGGINFNEQFF.

This clone was observed a single time. V is TRBV18 and J is TRBJ2-2; 11 bases fit TRBD2. From germline, CDR1 is KGHSH and CDR2 LQKENI. This CDR3 is 17 amino acids long. The V and J ends lost 0 bases and 1 base, in that order; junction bases with no gene match: 1. CDR3 nucleotides: TGTGCCAGCTCACCACCGCTAGCGGGAGGGAACACCGGGGAGCTGTTTTTT. Protein product: CASSPPLAGGNTGELFF.

This clone was detected a few times. This chain links TRBV12-5 with TRBJ1-2; TRBD1 aligns across 7 bases. J lost 5 bases, V lost 5 bases, and 8 bases had no gene match. The V gene's germline CDR1 is LGHNT and CDR2 FRNRAP. The CDR3 spans 14 residues. The CDR3 sequence: CASGHRDREYGYTF. In DNA form, the CDR3 reads TGTGCTAGTGGTCACCGGGACAGAGAGTATGGCTACACCTTC.

The chain employs TRBV23-1 and TRBJ1-1; perhaps TRBD1 as D (5 bases). TRBV23-1 is flagged as an ORF with uncertain function. The CDR3 totals 16 residues. Trimming cost V 0 bases and J 1 base, with 12 bases left between them. CDR3 in amino acids: CASSQSRGSKNTEAFF. DNA for the CDR3: TGCGCCAGCAGTCAATCCCGGGGCAGTAAGAACACTGAAGCTTTCTTT.

V gene TRBV5-1 combines with J gene TRBJ2-7; 8 nucleotides align to TRBD2. V shed 0 bases and J 5 bases; nucleotides not matched to a gene: 10. Per the germline V gene, CDR1 is SGHRS and CDR2 is YFSETQ. The CDR3 loop spans 16 amino acids. DNA for the CDR3: TGCGCCAGCAGCTTGGCCCTTTTAGCGGGAACCGACGAGCAGTACTTC. This gives the protein CASSLALLAGTDEQYF.

This chain joins TRBV19 and TRBJ1-2; D unresolved. This CDR3 region has 15 residues. The V gene lost 1 base and the J gene lost 4 bases, with 13 bases spanning the gap. CDR1 and CDR2 from the germline V gene are LNHDA and SQIVND (reference sequence). The CDR3 DNA reads as TGTGCCAGTAGTATAGCCGCGGGCAGAATCTATGGCTACACCTTC. It is translated as CASSIAAGRIYGYTF.

This clone was seen a few times. The conserved phenylalanine or tryptophan is not found at the CDR3 terminus, so this likely reflects a read error. The limits of the CDR3 on the DNA are not certain, so only TCRdb's listed CDR3 is given. J is TRBJ1-2 and V is TRBV6-1. The V gene's germline CDR1 is MNHNS and CDR2 SASEGT. Including both end residues, the CDR3 is 11 amino acids long. CDR3: CASSEGRTAVS.

The rearrangement uses TRBV2 and TRBJ1-1; unclear D gene. The CDR3 is 12 residues long. CDR1 SNHLY and CDR2 FYNNEI come from the germline V gene. The germline V and J ends were trimmed by 8 bases and 0 bases, with 7 bases remaining between them. The CDR3 sequence is CASYAMNTEAFF. For the CDR3, the DNA is TGTGCCAGCTACGCCATGAACACTGAAGCTTTCTTT.

This sequence joins TRBV2 and TRBJ2-7, with 9 bases matching TRBD2. Per germline, CDR1 SNHLY and CDR2 FYNNEI. The CDR3 totals 15 residues. With 5 bases clipped from V and 6 bases from J, the junction kept 11 bases outside the gene matches. CDR3 in amino acids: CASSFSGSTYSEQYF. The DNA of the CDR3 is TGTGCCAGCAGTTTTAGCGGGAGCACCTACAGCGAGCAGTACTTC.

The rearrangement joins TRBV5-1 to TRBJ1-1; 8 positions match TRBD1. Germline lookup yields CDR1 SGHRS and CDR2 YFSETQ. This CDR3 contains 17 residues. Trimming at V came to 4 bases and at J to 1 base, leaving 12 bases not matched to a gene. CDR3 protein: CASSKPGQALGNTEAFF. CDR3 DNA sequence: TGCGCCAGCAGCAAGCCGGGACAGGCCTTGGGGAACACTGAAGCTTTCTTT.

J is TRBJ2-1 and V is TRBV14, with TRBD2 matching 7 bases. The germline gives CDR1 SGHDN, CDR2 FVKESK. Unmatched junction bases numbered 5, after V lost 0 bases and J lost 0 bases. The CDR3 is made up of 17 amino acids. CDR3: CASSQDMGGGSYNEQFF. CDR3 DNA sequence: TGTGCCAGCAGCCAAGATATGGGGGGGGGCTCCTACAATGAGCAGTTCTTC.